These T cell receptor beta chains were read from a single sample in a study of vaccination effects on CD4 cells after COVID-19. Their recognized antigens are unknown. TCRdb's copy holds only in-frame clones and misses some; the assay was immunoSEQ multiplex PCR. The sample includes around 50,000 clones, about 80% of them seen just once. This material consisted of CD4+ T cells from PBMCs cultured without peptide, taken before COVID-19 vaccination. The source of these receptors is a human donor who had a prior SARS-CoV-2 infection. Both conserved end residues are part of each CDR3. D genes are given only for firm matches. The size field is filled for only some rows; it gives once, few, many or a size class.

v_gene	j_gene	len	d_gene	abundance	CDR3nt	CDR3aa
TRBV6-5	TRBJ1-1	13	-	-	TGTGCCAGCACCACCTCTGGGGGGGTCGGAGCTTTCTTT	CASTTSGGVGAFF
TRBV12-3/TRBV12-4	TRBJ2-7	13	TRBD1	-	TGTGCCAGCAGTCTAGGACAGGGCACCGAGCAGTACTTC	CASSLGQGTEQYF
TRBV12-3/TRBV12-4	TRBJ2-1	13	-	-	TGTGCCAGCAGTTTACAGCGGGACAATGAGCAGTTCTTC	CASSLQRDNEQFF
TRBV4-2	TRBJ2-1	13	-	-	TGTGCCAGCAGCCAAGATTGGACGAGGAAGCAGTTCTTC	CASSQDWTRKQFF
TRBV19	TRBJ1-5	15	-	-	TGTGCCAGTAGTATAGGATCGGCGGGTAATCAGCCCCAGCATTTT	CASSIGSAGNQPQHF
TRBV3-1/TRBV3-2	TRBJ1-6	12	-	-	TGTGCCAGCAGCCAGCGGGATTCACCCCTCCACTTT	CASSQRDSPLHF
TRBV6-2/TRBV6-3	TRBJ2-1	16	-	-	TGTGCCAGCAGTTGGGTTGCTCACAGCTCCTACAATGAGCAGTTCTTC	CASSWVAHSSYNEQFF
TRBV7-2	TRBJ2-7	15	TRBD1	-	TGTGCCAGCAGCCCAGGACAGGGACCCCGTTGGGAGCAGTACTTC	CASSPGQGPRWEQYF
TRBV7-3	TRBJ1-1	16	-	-	TGTGCCAGCAGCTTATGGGCCTCGCAGGTAGTCGCTGAAGCTTTCTTT	CASSLWASQVVAEAFF
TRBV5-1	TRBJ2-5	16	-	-	TGCGCCAGCAGACGGGGGCCGCAGGGAAAACAAGAGACCCAGTACTTC	CASRRGPQGKQETQYF
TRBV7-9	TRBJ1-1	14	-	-	TGTGCCAGCAGCTTAGGTCGTTGGGGAACTGAAGCTTTCTTT	CASSLGRWGTEAFF
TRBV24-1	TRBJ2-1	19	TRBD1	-	TGTGCCACCAGTGAGGTTAGAGGGGGACAGGGGAGCTCCTACAATGAGCAGTTCTTC	CATSEVRGGQGSSYNEQFF
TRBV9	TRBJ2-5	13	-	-	TGTGCCAGCAGCGTAGACACGGAAGAGACCCAGTACTTC	CASSVDTEETQYF
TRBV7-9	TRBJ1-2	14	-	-	TGTGCCAGCAGCTCCGCGGGGGGGACCTCGGGCTACACCTTC	CASSSAGGTSGYTF
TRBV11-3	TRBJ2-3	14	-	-	TGTGCCAGCAGCTCGGGACACTCCACAGATACGCAGTATTTT	CASSSGHSTDTQYF
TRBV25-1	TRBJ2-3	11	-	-	TGTGCCAGCACCGACCGGGATACGCAGTATTTT	CASTDRDTQYF
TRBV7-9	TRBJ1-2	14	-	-	TGTGCCAGCAGCCCAAGGGACGGAGCATATGGCTACACCTTC	CASSPRDGAYGYTF
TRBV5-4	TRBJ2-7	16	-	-	TGTGCCAGCAGCTTGGGTTTGGGCCGGGGCTCCTACGAGCAGTACTTC	CASSLGLGRGSYEQYF
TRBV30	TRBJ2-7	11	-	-	TGTGCCTGGAGTCGGGTGCTCGAGCAGTACTTC	CAWSRVLEQYF
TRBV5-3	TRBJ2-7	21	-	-	TGTGCCAGAAGCTTGGATCCCCTGTGGCTGCCCGACAATCTTAGCTCCTACGAGCAGTACTTC	CARSLDPLWLPDNLSSYEQYF
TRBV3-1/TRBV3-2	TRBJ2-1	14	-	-	TGTGCCAGCAGTCGGAGGGAGGCCTACAATGAGCAGTTCTTC	CASSRREAYNEQFF
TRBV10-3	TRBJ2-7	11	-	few	TGTGCCATCAGTGTCTCCTACGAGCAGTACTTC	CAISVSYEQYF
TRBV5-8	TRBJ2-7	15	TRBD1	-	TGTGCCAGCAGCTTGGCGATGACAGGGGGCTACGAGCAGTACTTC	CASSLAMTGGYEQYF
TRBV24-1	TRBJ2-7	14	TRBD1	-	TGTGCCACCAGTGTCCAAGACAGGGACTACGAGCAGTACTTC	CATSVQDRDYEQYF
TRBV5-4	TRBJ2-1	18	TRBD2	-	TGTGCCAGCAGCACCACCTCTCTCTTAGCGGGGGGGTACAATGAGCAGTTCTTC	CASSTTSLLAGGYNEQFF
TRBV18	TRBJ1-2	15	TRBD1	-	TGTGCCAGCTCACCACAAGGACAGGGACGGCGGGGCTACACCTTC	CASSPQGQGRRGYTF
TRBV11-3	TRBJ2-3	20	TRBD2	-	TGTGCCAGCAGCTTAGGGCAGGGGGGGACTAGCGGGGTTGGGGCAGATACGCAGTATTTT	CASSLGQGGTSGVGADTQYF
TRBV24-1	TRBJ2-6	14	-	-	TGTGCCACCAGTGCAAGCTCTGGGGCCAACGTCCTGACTTTC	CATSASSGANVLTF
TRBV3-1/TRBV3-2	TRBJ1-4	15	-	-	TGTGCCAGCAGCCAAGCGGCAGGGGCGGGTGAAAAACTGTTTTTT	CASSQAAGAGEKLFF
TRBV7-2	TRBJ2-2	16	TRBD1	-	TGTGCCAGCAGCCACCGGGACAGGGCCCGAACCGGGGAGCTGTTTTTT	CASSHRDRARTGELFF
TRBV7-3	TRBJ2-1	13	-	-	TGTGCCAGCAGCTTAGTAGGGGCGGATGAGCAGTTCTTC	CASSLVGADEQFF
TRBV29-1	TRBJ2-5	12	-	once	TGCAGCTCAATCAGGGGCGAGGAGACCCAGTACTTC	CSSIRGEETQYF
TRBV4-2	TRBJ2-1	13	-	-	TGTGCCAGCAGCCGATCACAGGGAGATGAGCAGTTCTTC	CASSRSQGDEQFF
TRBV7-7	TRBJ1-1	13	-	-	TGTGCTAGCAGCGAGTCAGTGAACACTGAAGCTTTCTTT	CASSESVNTEAFF
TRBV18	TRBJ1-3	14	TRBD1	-	TGTGCCAGCTCGCCAGACAGGGGTGTAAACACCATATATTTT	CASSPDRGVNTIYF
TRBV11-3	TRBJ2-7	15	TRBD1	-	TGTGCCAGCAGCCGTTGGACAGGGGTATATTACGAGCAGTACTTC	CASSRWTGVYYEQYF
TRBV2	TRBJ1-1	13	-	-	TGTGCCAGCAGTACTGACAGACACACTGAAGCTTTCTTT	CASSTDRHTEAFF
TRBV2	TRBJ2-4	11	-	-	TGTGCCAGCACGGCTTCGCGGATTCAGTACTTC	CASTASRIQYF
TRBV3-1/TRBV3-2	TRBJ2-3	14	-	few	TGTGCCAGCAGCCGCTCAGAACTGCGGGGTTATAGGGTTTTT	CASSRSELRGYRVF
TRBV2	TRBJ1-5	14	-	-	TGTGCCAGCAGACGACTGTATAGCAATCAGCCCCAGCATTTT	CASRRLYSNQPQHF
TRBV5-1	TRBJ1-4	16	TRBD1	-	TGCGCCAGCAGGGACGGACGGGCAGGGGGAAATGAAAAACTGTTTTTT	CASRDGRAGGNEKLFF
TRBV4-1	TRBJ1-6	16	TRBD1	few	TGCGCCAGCAGCCAAGAGGGACAGGGTTTTCGTTCACCCCTCCACTTT	CASSQEGQGFRSPLHF
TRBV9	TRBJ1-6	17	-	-	TGTGCCAGCAGCGTAGGAGGCCTGGGGCTAAATAATTCACCCCTCCACTTT	CASSVGGLGLNNSPLHF
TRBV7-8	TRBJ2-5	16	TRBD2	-	TGTGCCAGCAGCTTAAGGGTACTAGCGGGAGTAGAGACCCAGTACTTC	CASSLRVLAGVETQYF
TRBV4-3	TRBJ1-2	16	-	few	TGCGCCAGCAGCCAAGATCTCGATTGGGGGATAGTTGGCTACACCTTC	CASSQDLDWGIVGYTF
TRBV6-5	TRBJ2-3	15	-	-	TGTGCCAGCAGTCTCGGGACACCTGACACAGATACGCAGTATTTT	CASSLGTPDTDTQYF
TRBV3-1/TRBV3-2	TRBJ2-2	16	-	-	TGTGCCAGCAGCTACAGGGAGGTCGGCCGAACCGGGGAGCTGTTTTTT	CASSYREVGRTGELFF
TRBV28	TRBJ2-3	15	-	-	TGTGCCAGCAGTCCTCCCCAGGGGTATTGGGGTACGCAGTATTTT	CASSPPQGYWGTQYF
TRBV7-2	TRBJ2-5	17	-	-	TGTGCCAGCAGCTTCTCCCCCGGAGGGGGGAGGGGGGAGACCCAGTACTTC	CASSFSPGGGRGETQYF
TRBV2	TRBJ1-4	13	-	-	TGTGCCAGCAGTGTACAGGCTAATGAAAAACTGTTTTTT	CASSVQANEKLFF
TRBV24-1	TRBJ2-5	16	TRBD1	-	TGTGCCACCGCGAGCGACGGGACAGGGGTAGGAGAGACCCAGTACTTC	CATASDGTGVGETQYF
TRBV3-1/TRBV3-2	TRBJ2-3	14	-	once	TGTGCCAGCAGCCAAGGGAGATCTAGCGACGCGCAGTATTTT	CASSQGRSSDAQYF
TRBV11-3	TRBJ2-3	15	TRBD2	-	TGTGCCAGCAGCTTAGGTGTTAGCGGGAGTTTTCCGCAGTATTTT	CASSLGVSGSFPQYF
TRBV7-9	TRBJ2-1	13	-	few	TGTGCCAGCAGCTTTGCGGACCGGGACACAAGCTTCTTC	CASSFADRDTSFF
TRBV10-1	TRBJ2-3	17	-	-	TGCGCCAGCAGAAAAAGGAGGTTCGGGACCCGGGGAGATACGCAGTATTTT	CASRKRRFGTRGDTQYF
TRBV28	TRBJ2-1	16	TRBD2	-	TGTGCCAGCAGTTTAGCCCAGAATAGCGGGTACAATGAGCAGTTCTTC	CASSLAQNSGYNEQFF